This TCR beta chain stems from a study of T cell responses to AZD1222 COVID-19 vaccine. Study overall: Analysis merged second doses at about 4 or about 12 weeks. Study outcomes and limitations: Epitopes outside B.1.351 and B.1.1.7 mutated regions reportedly drew nearly half of spike TCRs. Samples come after the peak T cell response, not at day 14. Seropositive status at baseline applied to only a handful of AZD1222 recipients.

To note about this clone: Its antigen is undetermined.

Sequenced by immunoSEQ multiplex PCR; TCRdb stores in-frame clones only, minus some. Seen here are 75,000 to 95,000 clones, 70% to 90% observed once, and the top ten hold 9.5% to 13%. The CDR3 contains 15 residues. Germline-derived CDR1 and CDR2 are SGDLS and YYNGEE. V gave up 0 bases and J gave up 6 bases, with 15 bases separating them. The TCR sequence derives from an adult in good health. The J gene is TRBJ1-1, the V gene TRBV9, with D perhaps matching TRBD1 (5 bases). The input for sequencing was peripheral blood, taken on day 0 of AZD1222 vaccination. As DNA, the CDR3 is TGTGCCAGCAGCGTAGCTACACAACGGGACGCTGAAGCTTTCTTT. This translates into CASSVATQRDAEAFF.